This T cell receptor beta chain was captured by sequencing in a study of post-analysis software for immune sequencing data. Study summary: Relapsing-remitting, secondary progressive and progressive-relapsing multiple sclerosis were all included among the disease courses.

Overall study findings and caveats: The study found significantly lower normalized Chao1 diversity in multiple sclerosis patients than in controls. Several TRBV segments occurring more often in patients than controls included TRBV5-6, TRBV5-1 and TRBV20-1. F measure showed strong co-clustering of same-batch samples.

The germline V gene has CDR1 SEHNR and CDR2 FQNEAQ (reference sequence). CDR3 length equals 15 residues. Trimming left V 5 bases short and J 1 base short, with 14 bases between. There are a few counts of this clonotype. Its cognate antigen is unknown. Unique molecular identifiers were present in the TCR beta cDNA libraries. The authors obtained 500,000 to 600,000 cDNA molecules from approximately 0.91 to 9.4 million T cells. Each CDR3 protein gets one entry after TCRdb re-called the PCR reads with MiXCR. In the table there are approximately 570,000 distinct CDR3 sequences, roughly 47% of which are singletons.

This receptor was taken from a girl aged 5 to 17 with multiple sclerosis. The rearrangement joins TRBV7-9 to TRBJ1-2, with D perhaps matching TRBD1 (5 bases). The sample comprised blood. Written as DNA, the CDR3 is TGTGCCAGCAGCGACCCCCGCGGGGGTAACTATGGCTACACCTTC. This translates into CASSDPRGGNYGYTF.